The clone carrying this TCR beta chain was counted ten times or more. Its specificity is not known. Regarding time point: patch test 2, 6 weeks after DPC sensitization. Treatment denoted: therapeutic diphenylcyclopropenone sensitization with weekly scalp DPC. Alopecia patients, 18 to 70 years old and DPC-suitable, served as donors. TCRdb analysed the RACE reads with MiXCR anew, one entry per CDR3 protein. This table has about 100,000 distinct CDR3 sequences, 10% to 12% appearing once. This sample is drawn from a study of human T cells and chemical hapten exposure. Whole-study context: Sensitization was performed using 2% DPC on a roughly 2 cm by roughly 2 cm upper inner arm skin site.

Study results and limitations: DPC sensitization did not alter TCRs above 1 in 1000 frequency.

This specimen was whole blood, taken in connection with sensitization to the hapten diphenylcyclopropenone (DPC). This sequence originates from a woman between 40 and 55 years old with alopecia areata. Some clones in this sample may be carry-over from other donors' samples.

The CDR3 loop is CASSQGMSPYYEQYF. CDR3 nucleotide sequence: TGTGCCAGCAGCCAAGGGATGTCCCCCTACTACGAGCAGTACTTC. This chain links TRBV3-1 with TRBJ2-7, with D hard to call. This CDR3 comprises 15 residues. V was pared by 1 base and J by 3 bases, with 13 bases between. Looked up from germline, CDR1 is LGHDT and CDR2 is YNNKEL (reference sequence).